The rows below give T cell receptor beta chains drawn from one sample of a study of graft-versus-host responses after intestinal transplantation. The assay was immunoSEQ multiplex PCR, and TCRdb's table has in-frame clones only and misses some. This sample has 29,000 or so clones; 93% occur once, and the top ten carry about 0.66%. Material: PBMCs, obtained about 70 days after intestinal transplant. The origin of the receptors is a human patient who received an intestinal transplant, so some T cells may come from the graft donor. Each CDR3 is given with its conserved first and last residue. D genes are given only for firm matches. Clone size is stated in some rows and not others, as once, few, many or a class when expanded.

CDR3: CAISERLVDSYEQYF
DNA: TGTGCCATCAGTGAGAGGCTTGTGGATTCCTACGAGCAGTACTTC
D: -
J: TRBJ2-7
size: -
V: TRBV10-3

CDR3: CAWSPGSNSPLHF
DNA: TGTGCCTGGAGTCCGGGGAGTAATTCACCCCTCCACTTT
D: -
J: TRBJ1-6
size: -
V: TRBV30

CDR3: CAISEGREQYF
DNA: TGTGCCATCAGTGAGGGGCGCGAGCAGTACTTC
D: -
J: TRBJ2-7
size: -
V: TRBV10-3

CDR3: CASSLSQGIRNEQFF
DNA: TGCGCCAGCAGCCTGTCTCAGGGGATTAGGAATGAGCAGTTCTTC
D: -
J: TRBJ2-1
size: -
V: TRBV5-1

CDR3: CASSTTRGRLAGGDEQFF
DNA: TGTGCCAGCAGCACCACACGGGGGAGACTAGCGGGAGGAGATGAGCAGTTCTTC
D: TRBD2
J: TRBJ2-1
size: -
V: TRBV11-2

CDR3: CASSLVRGAENEQYF
DNA: TGTGCCAGCAGCTTAGTTCGAGGGGCGGAAAACGAGCAGTACTTC
D: -
J: TRBJ2-7
size: -
V: TRBV7-9

CDR3: CAIFISGQRTTDTQYF
DNA: TGTGCCATCTTTATCAGCGGACAGAGGACCACAGATACGCAGTATTTT
D: -
J: TRBJ2-3
size: -
V: TRBV2

CDR3: CASSQGGDSINEQFF
DNA: TGCGCCAGCAGCCAAGGGGGGGACAGTATCAATGAGCAGTTCTTC
D: -
J: TRBJ2-1
size: -
V: TRBV4-1

CDR3: CASSSQTSSYNEQFF
DNA: TGCGCCAGCAGCTCCCAGACTAGCTCCTACAATGAGCAGTTCTTC
D: -
J: TRBJ2-1
size: -
V: TRBV5-1

CDR3: CASSGDLNYEQYF
DNA: TGTGCCAGCAGCGGGGACTTAAACTACGAGCAGTACTTC
D: -
J: TRBJ2-7
size: -
V: TRBV6-1

CDR3: CAWSSPDSSYNEQFF
DNA: TGTGCCTGGAGTTCTCCGGACAGTTCCTACAATGAGCAGTTCTTC
D: -
J: TRBJ2-1
size: -
V: TRBV30

CDR3: CASSLESYEAEQYF
DNA: TGTGCCAGCAGCCTTGAGAGTTATGAGGCCGAGCAGTACTTC
D: -
J: TRBJ2-7
size: -
V: TRBV9

CDR3: CASSLWSGQRIATNEKLFF
DNA: TGTGCCAGCAGCTTATGGTCCGGACAGCGAATTGCAACTAATGAAAAACTGTTTTTT
D: -
J: TRBJ1-4
size: -
V: TRBV11-2

CDR3: CASNVSPGPSNQPQHF
DNA: TGTGCCAGTAATGTTTCACCGGGCCCCAGCAATCAGCCCCAGCATTTT
D: -
J: TRBJ1-5
size: -
V: TRBV19

CDR3: CATSRWGLTSGNTIYF
DNA: TGTGCCACCAGCAGATGGGGCCTGACCTCTGGAAACACCATATATTTT
D: -
J: TRBJ1-3
size: -
V: TRBV15

CDR3: CASSGQQGPLTF
DNA: TGTGCCAGCAGCGGACAACAGGGTCCTCTGACTTTC
D: -
J: TRBJ2-6
size: -
V: TRBV7-9

CDR3: CASSPGTGYRTDTQYF
DNA: TGTGCCAGCAGCCCCGGGACAGGGTATCGGACAGATACGCAGTATTTT
D: TRBD1
J: TRBJ2-3
size: -
V: TRBV27

CDR3: CASSFSLNRESGANVLTF
DNA: TGCGCCAGCAGCTTTTCTTTAAATCGAGAATCTGGGGCCAACGTCCTGACTTTC
D: -
J: TRBJ2-6
size: once
V: TRBV5-1